This TCR beta chain was observed in a study of identical twins. Trimming took 3 bases from V and 8 from J; bases not matched to a gene: 6. The V gene's germline CDR1 is LGHDT and CDR2 YNNKEL (reference sequence). The CDR3 totals 16 residues. The cDNA had a unique molecular identifier and a template-switch universal primer site. TCRdb independently ran MiXCR on the 5' RACE reads; one entry per CDR3 protein. This table has approximately 1.8 million distinct CDR3 sequences, around 33% appearing once. Notes on the study in general: Those out-of-frame alpha sequences shared by twins showed an excess of low generation probability. Cord blood beta clonotypes present at high abundance carried fewer insertions; no such pattern appeared in memory repertoires.

On this clonotype itself: Its antigen is unidentified.

The sequence came from a newborn girl in good health. Source material: cord blood. This chain connects TRBV3-1 to TRBJ2-2, with 13 positions matching TRBD2. CDR3 in DNA: TGTGCCAGCAGCCACGAGGGACTAGCGGGGCCAGGGGAGCTGTTTTTT. It yields the protein CASSHEGLAGPGELFF.